This paragraph covers one TCR beta chain sequence. This same CDR3 is encoded by further DNA sequences in the sample. This entry belongs to a study of blood T cell repertoires in COVID-19. On the study more broadly: Whether acute or convalescent, the COVID-19 samples came from the United States, Italy and Spain.

The V segment lost 5 bases and the J segment 2 bases; nucleotides outside the gene matches: 2. This CDR3 is 13 amino acids long. Germline V gene data show CDR1 as MNHEY and CDR2 as SVGAGI. In the authors' workflow: Estimates of nucleated cell counts were drawn from the amplification of reference gene primers. Data came from immunoSEQ multiplex PCR; TCRdb stores just in-frame clones and leaves some out. V, J and clone size were drawn from that table, and D and trimming were deduced from the DNA. This table holds more than 90,000 clones, about 91% found once. The genes are TRBV6-5 and TRBJ1-2, with 7 bases fitting TRBD1. This TCR was sampled from a man in his fifties or sixties with acute or convalescent COVID-19. The specimen sequenced was peripheral blood. CDR3 residues: CASSPDRNYGYTF. As DNA, the CDR3 is TGTGCCAGCAGTCCGGACAGGAACTATGGCTACACCTTC.